Below are 11 T cell receptor beta chains sequenced from a single sample in a study of prognosis after radiotherapy for stage I lung cancer. The genomic DNA TCR beta CDR3 region underwent two rounds of multiplex PCR. Initially, in first-round PCR, primers specific to each TRBV and TRBJ gene were used. MiXCR was run by TCRdb on the multiplex PCR reads, yielding one entry per CDR3 protein. The table records about 59,000 distinct CDR3 sequences, approximately 25% of them present only once. The material was PBMCs, obtained before or after stereotactic body radiation therapy (not recorded which). These receptors all stem from a donor at least 50 years old with non-small cell lung cancer.

Remarks on this clonotype: A far larger clone is only one base removed, so a read error is likely. CDR3 amino acids: CASILGGTINEQFF. CDR3 nucleotide sequence: TGTGCCAGCATCCTGGGGGGGACTATCAATGAGCAGTTCTTC. The chain uses TRBV9 and TRBJ2-5, with 7 positions matching TRBD2. The end of the DNA fits TRBJ2-1 better, so the J call may be wrong. The CDR3 totals 14 residues. Germline loops: CDR1 SGDLS, CDR2 YYNGEE.

This clonotype has ten or more counts. This chain joins TRBV5-1 and TRBJ1-4; no reliable D call. V was pared by 5 bases and J by 0 bases, with 11 bases between. The CDR3 is made up of 15 amino acids. From germline, CDR1 is SGHRS and CDR2 YFSETQ. The CDR3 reads CASRDDRATNEKLFF. The CDR3 DNA reads as TGCGCCAGCAGAGACGACCGTGCAACTAATGAAAAACTGTTTTTT.

A few counts support this clonotype. The rearrangement links TRBV19 to TRBJ1-1; TRBD1 matches at 7 bases. CDR1 is LNHDA and CDR2 is SQIVND in the germline V gene (reference sequence). This CDR3 has 18 amino acids. V dropped 5 bases and J dropped 3; count of bases not matched to a gene: 18. The CDR3 region is CASSGRRGRVAGDTEAFF. The CDR3 DNA sequence: TGTGCCAGTAGTGGACGGAGGGGGCGCGTCGCGGGGGACACTGAAGCTTTCTTT.

This clonotype has ten or more counts. CDR3 DNA sequence: TGTGCCACCAGTGATTCAACAGGATTTCAAGAGACCCAGTACTTC. Its protein product is CATSDSTGFQETQYF. V and J are TRBV24-1 and TRBJ2-5; TRBD1 might be the D (5 bases). CDR1 is KGHDR and CDR2 is SFDVKD in the germline V gene. This CDR3 has 15 amino acids. Trimming left V 2 bases short and J 2 bases short, with 11 bases between.

A remark on this clonotype: The junction and the germline gene differ at one end; a read error may be behind it. The rearrangement links TRBV6-2 or TRBV6-3 to TRBJ1-2; possible D gene TRBD1, 6 bases. This CDR3 spans 13 amino acids. The V gene's germline CDR1 is MNHEY and CDR2 SVGEGT. The CDR3 coding sequence is TGTGCCATTGATGGGCCGGGGGCGGCTGGCTTCACCTTC. Translation gives CAIDGPGAAGFTF.

This clonotype was seen many times. This chain links TRBV27 with TRBJ2-2; D unclear. With 8 bases removed from V and 5 bases from J, the gap between germline ends came to 6 bases. Germline values: CDR1 MNHEY, CDR2 SMNVEV (reference sequence). This CDR3 spans 11 amino acids. In DNA form, the CDR3 reads TGTGCCAGCGCGGAGACCGGGGAGCTGTTTTTT. As protein: CASAETGELFF.

Worth noting for this clonotype: This may stem from a read error, because a much larger clone lies one nucleotide away. The chain employs TRBV19 and TRBJ1-3; D gene unclear. V lost 9 bases, J lost 0 bases, and 12 bases lay in between. Germline CDR1 reads LNHDA; CDR2 reads SQIVND (reference sequence). The CDR3 runs 14 residues. The CDR3 reads CASGDRISGNTIYF. The DNA of the CDR3 is TGTGCCAGCGGAGACCGAATCTCTGGAAACACCATATATTTT.

About this clonotype: This likely traces to a read error, being one base from a far larger clone. The chain uses TRBV6-1 and TRBJ2-7, with unresolved D. In germline, CDR1 is MNHNS, CDR2 SASEGT. The CDR3 spans 13 residues. The CDR3 bases are TGTGCCAGCAGTTACGGCGGCATCTACGAGAAGTACTTC. It specifies CASSYGGIYEKYF.

This clonotype has at least ten counts. The chain joins TRBV5-1 to TRBJ2-2, with D tentatively TRBD1 (6 bases). The CDR3 contains 16 residues. Germline V gives CDR1 SGHRS, CDR2 YFSETQ. Between the trimmed V and J ends, which lost 6 bases and 7 bases, there was a span of 22 bases. The CDR3 protein is CASTLGAPWTGGELFF. The DNA of the CDR3 is TGCGCCAGCACTCTGGGGGCCCCTTGGACGGGCGGGGAGCTGTTTTTT. The full variable domain, its missing parts supplied by reference TRBV5-1 and TRBJ2-2, is KAGVTQTPRYLIKTRGQQVTLSCSPISGHRSVSWYQQTPGQGLQFLFEYFSETQRNKGNFPGRFSGRQFSNSRSEMNVSTLELGDSALYLCASTLGAPWTGGELFFGEGSRLTVL.

In its sample, this clonotype was seen many times. The chain joins TRBV4-3 to TRBJ1-1; no firm D call. The ends were cut back, 1 base at V and 3 bases at J, with 9 bases in the middle. Germline V gene data show CDR1 as LGHNA and CDR2 as YSLEER. The CDR3 runs 14 residues. The CDR3 coding sequence is TGCGCCAGCAGCCAAGGGGCCGGACACACTGAAGCTTTCTTT. Translating it yields CASSQGAGHTEAFF.

Many counts were recorded for this clonotype. The DNA is omitted, as the CDR3 cannot be located on it reliably, and the CDR3 follows TCRdb's listing. The genes are TRBV5-4 and TRBJ2-7; the table's D call, TRBD2, was not checked against the DNA. The CDR3 is 17 amino acids long, termini counted. Germline V gene data show CDR1 as SGHNT and CDR2 as YYREEE (reference sequence). CDR3 region: CASSLGTTSSTSGPQYF.